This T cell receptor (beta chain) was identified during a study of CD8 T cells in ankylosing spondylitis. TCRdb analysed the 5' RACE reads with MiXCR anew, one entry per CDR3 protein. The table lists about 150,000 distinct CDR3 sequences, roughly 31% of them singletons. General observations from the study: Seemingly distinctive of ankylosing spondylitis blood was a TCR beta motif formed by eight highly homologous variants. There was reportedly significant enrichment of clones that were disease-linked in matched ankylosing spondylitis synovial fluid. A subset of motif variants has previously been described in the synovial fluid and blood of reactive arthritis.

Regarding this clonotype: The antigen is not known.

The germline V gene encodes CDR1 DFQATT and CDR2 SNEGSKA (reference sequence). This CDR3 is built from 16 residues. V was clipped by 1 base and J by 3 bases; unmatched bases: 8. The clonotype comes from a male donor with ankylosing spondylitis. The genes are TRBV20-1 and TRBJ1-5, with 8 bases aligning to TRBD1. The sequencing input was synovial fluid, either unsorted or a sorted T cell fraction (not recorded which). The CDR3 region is CSARAQDRVANQPQHF. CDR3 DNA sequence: TGCAGTGCTAGAGCCCAGGACAGGGTGGCCAATCAGCCCCAGCATTTT.